What follows are 28 T cell receptor beta chains derived from one specimen sequenced in a study of monozygotic twins with inflammatory bowel disease (dated by TCRdb to about 2019). To prepare the library, 5' RACE was applied. TCRdb shows the sequencer as Illumina HiSeq 2500. After reprocessing by TCRdb, each CDR3 protein sequence is one entry, and no DNA is given. The table for this sample lists 200,000 to 250,000 distinct CDR3 sequences. The ten most abundant clones make up 1.6% of the sample. Specimen: blood. These receptors were taken from a human donor with ulcerative colitis or Crohn's disease, or a healthy co-twin of an affected twin (not recorded which).

The gene calls are TRBV11-1 and TRBJ2-7; TCRdb picks TRBD2, but there is no DNA to check that call. The germline CDR1 and CDR2 sequences are SGHAT and FQDESV (reference sequence). The CDR3 spans 14 residues. The CDR3 sequence: CASSWRGSSYEQYF.

This chain uses TRBV5-1 with TRBJ2-5; the D call from TCRdb, TRBD1, cannot be confirmed without DNA. Germline-derived CDR1 and CDR2 are SGHRS and YFSETQ. The CDR3 is 13 amino acids. CDR3 sequence: CASSGAGAETQYF.

The chain joins TRBV19 to TRBJ2-7; there is no DNA to check the TCRdb D call of TRBD1. Per germline, CDR1 LNHDA and CDR2 SQIVND (reference sequence). This CDR3 has 15 residues. The CDR3 sequence is CASSTLETGGDEQYF. Using reference TRBV19 and TRBJ2-7 for the parts outside the CDR3, the full variable domain is DGGITQSPKYLFRKEGQNVTLSCEQNLNHDAMYWYRQDPGQGLRLIYYSQIVNDFQKGDIAEGYSVSREKKESFPLTVTSAQKNPTAFYLCASSTLETGGDEQYFGPGTRLTVT.

The chain links TRBV5-1 to TRBJ2-1; TCRdb calls TRBD1, which cannot be checked without DNA. The CDR3 is made up of 15 amino acids. CDR1 SGHRS and CDR2 YFSETQ come from the germline V gene. The CDR3: CASRPTGAGYNEQFF.

The chain carries TRBV7-2 and TRBJ1-1; TCRdb picks TRBD1, but there is no DNA to check that call. Germline lookup yields CDR1 SGHTA and CDR2 FQGNSA. The CDR3 extends over 15 amino acids. The CDR3 reads CASSLGQGIGTEAFF.

The chain combines TRBV29-1 with TRBJ2-7. The germline CDR1 and CDR2 sequences are SQVTM and ANQGSEA. The CDR3 runs to 11 residues. The CDR3 loop reads CSVRQDGEQYF.

The rearrangement links TRBV19 to TRBJ1-6; the TRBD1 assignment by TCRdb is unverifiable without DNA. CDR1 and CDR2 from the germline V gene are LNHDA and SQIVND (reference sequence). This CDR3 is built from 16 residues. CDR3 in amino acids: CASSRLPGAFGSPLHF.

The chain couples TRBV19 to TRBJ1-2; the D call of TRBD1 rests on TCRdb alone, since no DNA is present to check it. The CDR3 loop spans 12 amino acids. Germline CDR1 and CDR2: LNHDA and SQIVND (reference sequence). The CDR3 sequence is CASSATGGGYTF.

V gene TRBV7-7 combines with J gene TRBJ2-5; TCRdb's D call of TRBD1 is untestable without DNA. The CDR3 totals 15 residues. Per the germline V gene, CDR1 is SSHAT and CDR2 is FNYEAQ (reference sequence). CDR3 sequence reads: CASSLLRTAQETQYF.

V is TRBV12-3 or TRBV12-4 and J is TRBJ2-5; without DNA, the TCRdb call of TRBD1 cannot be checked. The CDR3 sequence is 17 residues long. CDR3 amino acids: CASSLNGFGAAQETQYF.

The gene calls are TRBV7-2 and TRBJ2-7; TCRdb's D call of TRBD2 is untestable without DNA. This CDR3 is built from 14 residues. CDR1 and CDR2 (germline): SGHTA, FQGNSA. The CDR3 region is CASSLEGNTYEQYF.

The rearrangement uses TRBV6-1 and TRBJ2-7; checking the TCRdb D call of TRBD1 is not possible without DNA. Germline CDR1 MNHNS, CDR2 SASEGT. The CDR3 has 15 amino acids. Here the CDR3 reads CASSARVAGTGEQYF.

This chain joins TRBV27 and TRBJ2-1; lacking DNA, the TRBD1 call made by TCRdb goes unchecked. This CDR3 region has 15 residues. Germline V CDR1 and CDR2: MNHEY, SMNVEV (reference sequence). The CDR3: CASSPLGVGGNEQFF.

The rearrangement links TRBV24-1 to TRBJ2-1; as DNA is missing, the TRBD1 call by TCRdb cannot be tested. Germline CDR1 is KGHDR and CDR2 is SFDVKD. The length of the CDR3 is 14 residues. This chain's CDR3 is CATSDPTGFNEQFF.

V and J are TRBV12-3 or TRBV12-4 and TRBJ2-7. There are 13 residues in the CDR3. The CDR3 loop is CASSLGRYYEQYF.

The chain has TRBV12-3 or TRBV12-4 and TRBJ2-5; TCRdb indicates TRBD2, and absent DNA this call remains unverified. CDR3 size: 14 residues. CDR3 protein: CASSRLAAQETQYF.

The chain has TRBV11-2 and TRBJ1-5. The CDR3 covers 13 residues. In germline, CDR1 is SGHAT, CDR2 FQNNGV. The CDR3 region is CASSLEAGGPQHF.

The rearrangement links TRBV7-9 to TRBJ2-7. This CDR3 has 14 amino acids. The V gene's germline CDR1 is SEHNR and CDR2 FQNEAQ (reference sequence). The CDR3 sequence is CASSSRQGTYEQYF.

The chain couples TRBV7-8 to TRBJ2-3; the TCRdb D gene call, TRBD1, has no DNA to confirm it. CDR3 length: 15 residues. CDR1 and CDR2 (germline): SGHVS, FQNEAQ. The CDR3 region is CASSAEGAWRDTQYF.

This chain uses TRBV4-1 with TRBJ1-1; TCRdb indicates TRBD1, and absent DNA this call remains unverified. Per germline, CDR1 MGHRA and CDR2 YSYEKL. This CDR3 comprises 14 residues. The CDR3 sequence: CASSQGGQLTEAFF.

This chain uses TRBV24-1 with TRBJ2-2; the TRBD1 assignment by TCRdb is unverifiable without DNA. CDR1 and CDR2 (germline): KGHDR, SFDVKD. This CDR3 region has 16 residues. CDR3: CATSDPGQGNTGELFF.

This sequence joins TRBV6-6 and TRBJ2-5; TCRdb's assignment of TRBD1 cannot be checked, as there is no DNA. The germline V gene has CDR1 MNHNY and CDR2 SVGAGI (reference sequence). The CDR3 extends over 14 amino acids. The CDR3 sequence: CASRVPGHQETQYF.

This chain connects TRBV7-8 to TRBJ1-2; the D call of TRBD1 rests on TCRdb alone, since no DNA is present to check it. From germline, CDR1 is SGHVS and CDR2 FQNEAQ. The CDR3 runs to 15 residues. CDR3 region: CASSVRTGGLNGYTF.

CDR3 sequence reads: CASTPGRTDRNEQFF. The rearrangement links TRBV9 to TRBJ2-1; TCRdb's assignment of TRBD1 cannot be checked, as there is no DNA. Germline V gene data show CDR1 as SGDLS and CDR2 as YYNGEE. The CDR3 is 15 residues long.

The V gene is TRBV5-1, the J gene TRBJ2-2. Germline lookup yields CDR1 SGHRS and CDR2 YFSETQ. The CDR3 is 14 residues long. This CDR3 is CASSLRPAAGELFF.

This chain connects TRBV7-9 to TRBJ2-2. The germline V gene has CDR1 SEHNR and CDR2 FQNEAQ (reference sequence). The CDR3 covers 15 residues. CDR3 sequence: CASSFIQQNTWELFF.

The genes are TRBV7-9 and TRBJ2-7; TCRdb picks TRBD2, but there is no DNA to check that call. This CDR3 spans 16 amino acids. The V gene's germline CDR1 is SEHNR and CDR2 FQNEAQ (reference sequence). CDR3 loop: CASSAPRGLPTYEQYF.

The chain has TRBV4-1 and TRBJ2-7; TCRdb's D call of TRBD2 is untestable without DNA. Germline CDR1 and CDR2: MGHRA and YSYEKL. The CDR3 runs to 15 residues. The CDR3 protein is CASSQGLAGDYEQYF.